The sample holds a few counts of the clone carrying this TCR beta chain. Its antigen remains unknown. Compared with germline, one end of the junction differs, possibly owing to a read error. The sample comes from a study of CD8 T cells in ankylosing spondylitis. Findings and limits, study-wide: The study identified a TCR beta motif of fewer than 10 highly homologous variants that appeared characteristic of ankylosing spondylitis blood. In the blood and synovial fluid of reactive arthritis, some motif variants had been previously reported.

Germline values: CDR1 SSHAT, CDR2 FNYEAQ (reference sequence). The CDR3 is made up of 15 amino acids. TCRdb independently ran MiXCR on the 5' RACE reads; one entry per CDR3 protein. The sample holds 300,000 to 350,000 distinct CDR3 sequences, approximately 10% seen once. V usage is TRBV7-7 and J usage is TRBJ2-1; 11 positions match TRBD2. Sequencing was carried out using blood, either unsorted or a sorted T cell fraction (not recorded which). This receptor was taken from a female donor with ankylosing spondylitis or in good health (not recorded which). The CDR3 loop is CASSLASGGPNEQFF. The CDR3 DNA reads as TGTGCTAGCAGCTTAGCTAGCGGGGGGCCCAATGAGCAGTTCTTC. Drawing the rest from reference TRBV7-7 and TRBJ2-1, the complete variable domain is GAGVSQSPRYKVTKRGQDVTLRCDPISSHATLYWYQQALGQGPEFLTYFNYEAQPDKSGLPSDRFSAERPEGSISTLTIQRTEQRDSAMYRCASSLASGGPNEQFFGPGTRLTVL.